These 32 T cell receptor beta chains originate from one sample sequenced in a study of CD8 T cells in ankylosing spondylitis. TCRdb recomputed calls from the 5' RACE reads with MiXCR, one row per CDR3 protein. The sample consists of roughly 130,000 distinct CDR3 sequences, roughly 7.3% of them appearing once. Sequencing was done on a sample of blood, either unsorted or a sorted T cell fraction (not recorded which). The receptors here all came from a male donor with ankylosing spondylitis or in good health (not recorded which).

This clonotype was seen repeatedly, ten times or more. CDR3 in amino acids: CASSLDGRVEEKLFF. The CDR3 DNA sequence: TGCGCCAGCAGCTTGGATGGCAGGGTAGAAGAAAAACTGTTTTTT. V and J are TRBV5-1 and TRBJ1-4, with D tentatively TRBD1 (5 bases). V gave up 0 bases and J gave up 8 bases, with 14 bases separating them. Germline loops: CDR1 SGHRS, CDR2 YFSETQ. The CDR3 extends over 15 amino acids.

This clonotype came up many times. The rearrangement joins TRBV6-1 to TRBJ2-3; 10 bases map to TRBD2. V was clipped by 1 base and J by 1 base; unmatched bases: 8. The CDR3 is 18 residues long. CDR1 and CDR2 (germline): MNHNS, SASEGT. The CDR3 DNA is TGTGCCAGCAGTGAAGTATTACTAGCGGGAAGCGGCACAGATACGCAGTATTTT. Translation gives CASSEVLLAGSGTDTQYF.

This clonotype showed up many times. The J gene is TRBJ2-7, the V gene TRBV5-1; no firm D call. The germline gives CDR1 SGHRS, CDR2 YFSETQ. Trimming removed 0 bases from V and 5 bases from J, with 9 bases in between. The CDR3 length is 13 residues. This CDR3 reads CASSLGNYDEQYF. CDR3 nucleotides: TGCGCCAGCAGCTTGGGTAACTACGACGAGCAGTACTTC. Full variable domain (missing parts from reference TRBV5-1 and TRBJ2-7): KAGVTQTPRYLIKTRGQQVTLSCSPISGHRSVSWYQQTPGQGLQFLFEYFSETQRNKGNFPGRFSGRQFSNSRSEMNVSTLELGDSALYLCASSLGNYDEQYFGPGTRLTVT.

This clonotype occurred a few times. The rearrangement joins TRBV6-1 to TRBJ2-3; D gene uncertain. Trimming removed 8 bases at V and 2 bases at J, with 11 bases between. Germline assignment: CDR1 MNHNS and CDR2 SASEGT. This CDR3 contains 13 residues. Written as DNA, the CDR3 is TGTGCCAGCTTTGACGGAAACACAGATACGCAGTATTTT. Translation: CASFDGNTDTQYF.

This clonotype showed up many times. The CDR3 protein is CASSLRPSPYEQYF. The CDR3, as DNA: TGCGCCAGCAGCTTGCGGCCATCCCCCTACGAGCAGTACTTC. The rearrangement joins TRBV5-1 to TRBJ2-7; D is unresolved. V lost 1 base and J lost 2, with 10 bases in between. The length of the CDR3 is 14 residues. Germline V gene lookup returns CDR1 SGHRS and CDR2 YFSETQ.

This clonotype was recorded at least ten times. The V gene is TRBV13, the J gene TRBJ1-2; TRBD1 might be the D (6 bases). The V gene's germline CDR1 is PRHDT and CDR2 FYEKMQ (reference sequence). CDR3 length equals 14 residues. V lost 4 bases, J lost 2 bases, and 11 bases lay in between. The CDR3, as DNA: TGTGCCAGCAGCTCCTCTCAGGGGAACTATGGCTACACCTTC. It yields the protein CASSSSQGNYGYTF.

The table lists this clonotype with many counts. The V call is TRBV5-1, the J call TRBJ2-7; the D is unclear. Germline V gene sequence: CDR1 SGHRS, CDR2 YFSETQ. This CDR3 contains 14 residues. V was pared by 0 bases and J by 4 bases, with 11 bases between. The CDR3 reads CASSLVAGPYEQYF. The CDR3 DNA reads TGCGCCAGCAGCTTGGTGGCCGGGCCATACGAGCAGTACTTC.

This clonotype appeared a few times. V and J are TRBV4-3 and TRBJ2-7, with 7 bases aligning to TRBD2. Looked up from germline, CDR1 is LGHNA and CDR2 is YSLEER. Trimming took 0 bases from V and 0 from J; bases not matched to a gene: 2. The CDR3 runs to 15 residues. The CDR3 DNA is TGCGCCAGCAGCCAAGATGAGCGGGGCTCCTACGAGCAGTACTTC. Translating gives CASSQDERGSYEQYF.

This chain links TRBV5-1 with TRBJ2-5; 9 bases match TRBD1. CDR3 length: 14 amino acids. CDR1 SGHRS and CDR2 YFSETQ come from the germline V gene. Trimming at V came to 4 bases and at J to 4 bases, leaving 5 bases not matched to a gene. The DNA for the CDR3 is TGCGCCAGCAGCCCGGGACAGGGATCAGAGACCCAGTACTTC. Its translation: CASSPGQGSETQYF.

Many counts were recorded for this clonotype. The chain employs TRBV5-1 and TRBJ1-1; D ambiguous. Germline-derived CDR1 and CDR2 are SGHRS and YFSETQ. V lost 6 bases and J lost 1, with 13 bases in between. The CDR3 covers 14 residues. The CDR3 reads CASNKNGGNTEAFF. The DNA of the CDR3 is TGCGCCAGCAATAAAAACGGTGGGAACACTGAAGCTTTCTTT.

This clonotype was seen ten or more times. This chain joins TRBV5-1 and TRBJ1-6; tentatively, D is TRBD1 (6 bases). In germline, CDR1 is SGHRS, CDR2 YFSETQ. Between the trimmed V and J ends, which lost 0 bases and 5 bases, there was a span of 15 bases. The CDR3 is 17 amino acids. The CDR3 region has the DNA TGCGCCAGCAGCTTGGATGCCAGGGGAGATGATAATTCACCCCTCCACTTT. This gives the protein CASSLDARGDDNSPLHF.

This clonotype was observed many times. The rearrangement uses TRBV4-2 and TRBJ2-7; D is uncertain. The CDR3 spans 13 residues. Germline CDR1 reads LGHNA; CDR2 reads YNFKEQ. V shed 1 base and J shed 5 bases, with 9 bases lying between them. The CDR3 sequence: CASSQGQLDEQYF. The DNA of the CDR3 is TGTGCCAGCAGCCAAGGGCAACTTGACGAGCAGTACTTC.

This clonotype was recorded at least ten times. V and J are TRBV12-3 or TRBV12-4 and TRBJ1-5; 8 bases line up with TRBD1. This CDR3 has 15 residues. With 5 bases clipped from V and 7 bases from J, the junction kept 10 bases outside the gene matches. CDR3 DNA sequence: TGTGCCAGCAGTCCATCTCGGACAGGGCGCCAGCCCCAGCATTTT. Amino acid sequence: CASSPSRTGRQPQHF.

This chain connects TRBV10-3 to TRBJ2-1; unclear D gene. The CDR3 spans 11 residues. The V and J ends lost 4 bases and 10 bases respectively, with 8 bases between them. Germline V gene lookup returns CDR1 ENHRY and CDR2 SYGVKD. This CDR3 is CAISAGLEQFF. The CDR3 DNA sequence: TGTGCCATCAGTGCTGGTTTGGAGCAGTTCTTC.

Many counts were recorded for this clonotype. The chain is built from TRBV5-1 and TRBJ2-3; 7 bases line up with TRBD2. The V gene's germline CDR1 is SGHRS and CDR2 YFSETQ. The junction had 5 bases not matched to a gene; V was cut back by 4 bases and J by 0 bases. The CDR3 loop spans 15 amino acids. The CDR3 region has the DNA TGCGCCAGCAGCGGGCGGGGGACCAGCACAGATACGCAGTATTTT. It yields the protein CASSGRGTSTDTQYF.

This clonotype was detected ten times or more. V is TRBV12-3 or TRBV12-4 and J is TRBJ2-1; D is unresolved. The CDR3 is 15 residues long. The ends were cut back, 6 bases at V and 0 bases at J, with 12 bases in the middle. The CDR3 DNA follows: TGTGCCAGCAGCCCACACCTGAGCTCCTACAATGAGCAGTTCTTC. It yields the protein CASSPHLSSYNEQFF.

Many counts were recorded for this clonotype. The chain couples TRBV3-1 to TRBJ1-2; D is possibly TRBD1 (5 bases). The CDR3 runs to 14 residues. Per germline, CDR1 LGHDT and CDR2 YNNKEL (reference sequence). V was cut by 1 base and J by 7 bases, with 13 bases left in between. Written as DNA, the CDR3 is TGTGCCAGCAGCCAAGCCGACAGCGCCCGTGGCTACACCTTC. It encodes CASSQADSARGYTF. Combining the CDR3 with reference TRBV3-1 and TRBJ1-2 gives the whole variable domain DTAVSQTPKYLVTQMGNDKSIKCEQNLGHDTMYWYKQDSKKFLKIMFSYNNKELIINETVPNRFSPKSPDKAHLNLHINSLELGDSAVYFCASSQADSARGYTFGSGTRLTVV.

There are many counts of this clonotype. The chain combines TRBV29-1 with TRBJ2-7, with TRBD1 matching over 7 bases. CDR3 length: 14 amino acids. V lost 5 bases to trimming and J lost 3 bases; unmatched junction nucleotides: 10. Germline V gene lookup returns CDR1 SQVTM and CDR2 ANQGSEA. The CDR3 sequence: CSVLAGTANYEQYF. The DNA of the CDR3 is TGCAGCGTTTTAGCCGGGACAGCCAACTACGAGCAGTACTTC.

This clonotype appeared many times. The rearrangement links TRBV19 to TRBJ1-2, with 7 bases matching TRBD1. The CDR3 extends over 16 amino acids. V lost 5 bases and J lost 2; bases outside the gene matches: 11. CDR1 LNHDA and CDR2 SQIVND come from the germline V gene (reference sequence). CDR3 nucleotide sequence: TGTGCCAGTAGTTTACCGGGACAGACACCAAACTATGGCTACACCTTC. As protein: CASSLPGQTPNYGYTF.

Ten or more counts support this clonotype. The chain is built from TRBV25-1 and TRBJ2-1; the match to TRBD1 covers 7 bases. CDR1 and CDR2 (germline): MGHDK, SYGVNS. V shed 8 bases and J 2 bases; nucleotides not matched to a gene: 3. CDR3 length: 13 amino acids. In DNA form, the CDR3 reads TGTGCCAGCGGGGGACAGACCTACAATGAGCAGTTCTTC. Its protein product is CASGGQTYNEQFF. The variable domain in full, completed from reference TRBV25-1 and TRBJ2-1, reads EADIYQTPRYLVIGTGKKITLECSQTMGHDKMYWYQQDPGMELHLIHYSYGVNSTEKGDLSSESTVSRIRTEHFPLTLESARPSHTSQYLCASGGQTYNEQFFGPGTRLTVL.

This clonotype was counted at least ten times. The J gene is TRBJ2-5, the V gene TRBV20-1; TRBD1 aligns across 8 bases. Germline lookup yields CDR1 DFQATT and CDR2 SNEGSKA (reference sequence). CDR3 length: 12 residues. The CDR3 DNA reads TGCTCCGAGGGACAGGTTTTGGAGACCCAGTACTTC. It yields the protein CSEGQVLETQYF.

This clonotype occurred many times. The chain joins TRBV9 to TRBJ1-2; TRBD1 matches 7 bases. This CDR3 comprises 14 residues. CDR1 is SGDLS and CDR2 is YYNGEE in the germline V gene. Germline trimming cut 4 bases from V and 7 bases from J; bases unmatched to any gene: 10. CDR3 loop: CASSSQGGEGGYTF. The CDR3 DNA follows: TGTGCCAGCAGCTCGCAGGGGGGGGAAGGTGGCTACACCTTC.

This clonotype has just one count. The rearrangement joins TRBV9 to TRBJ2-6; a possible D gene is TRBD1 (6 bases). Trimming took 9 bases from V and 1 from J, leaving 26 bases between them. CDR1 and CDR2 from the germline V gene are SGDLS and YYNGEE. The CDR3 spans 19 residues. This chain's CDR3 is CATTQPQTGSHSGANVLTF. CDR3 nucleotide sequence: TGTGCCACCACCCAACCTCAGACAGGATCCCATTCTGGGGCCAACGTCCTGACTTTC. The whole variable domain, remainder taken from reference TRBV9 and TRBJ2-6, is DSGVTQTPKHLITATGQRVTLRCSPRSGDLSVYWYQQSLDQGLQFLIQYYNGEERAKGNILERFSAQQFPDLHSELNLSSLELGDSALYFCATTQPQTGSHSGANVLTFGAGSRLTVL.

This chain uses TRBV27 with TRBJ2-7, with 9 positions matching TRBD2. The CDR3 runs to 16 residues. Germline values: CDR1 MNHEY, CDR2 SMNVEV (reference sequence). V trimming: 7 bases; J trimming: 2 bases; junction bases outside the gene matches: 12. CDR3 residues: CASNPGGSGGTYEQYF. CDR3 DNA: TGTGCCAGCAACCCCGGCGGTAGCGGGGGAACCTACGAGCAGTACTTC.

This clonotype was recorded many times. The rearrangement links TRBV11-2 to TRBJ2-1, with 10 bases aligning to TRBD2. V gave up 4 bases and J gave up 7 bases; unmatched junction bases: 10. The CDR3 covers 16 residues. The germline V gene has CDR1 SGHAT and CDR2 FQNNGV. DNA for the CDR3: TGTGCCAGCAGCTCCGGAGGACTAGCGGATCGAAATGAGCAGTTCTTC. This gives the protein CASSSGGLADRNEQFF.

This clonotype has a count of ten or more. The chain is built from TRBV6-1 and TRBJ1-5; 8 nucleotides match TRBD1. This CDR3 is built from 15 residues. Germline CDR1 is MNHNS and CDR2 is SASEGT. The V gene end was trimmed by 6 bases and the J gene end by 4 bases; junction bases not matched to a gene: 8. The CDR3 reads CASSPGTGLNQPQHF. Written as DNA, the CDR3 is TGTGCCAGCAGCCCCGGGACAGGTTTAAATCAGCCCCAGCATTTT.

In its sample, this clonotype was seen many times. The gene calls are TRBV9 and TRBJ2-2; D remains ambiguous. The V gene's germline CDR1 is SGDLS and CDR2 YYNGEE. The CDR3 runs to 15 residues. The V gene lost 2 bases and the J gene lost 6 bases, with 14 bases spanning the gap. The chain's CDR3 is CASSVTTERAGELFF. CDR3 nucleotide sequence: TGTGCCAGCAGCGTGACGACTGAAAGGGCCGGGGAGCTGTTTTTT. Based on the CDR3 plus reference TRBV9 and TRBJ2-2, the full variable domain is DSGVTQTPKHLITATGQRVTLRCSPRSGDLSVYWYQQSLDQGLQFLIQYYNGEERAKGNILERFSAQQFPDLHSELNLSSLELGDSALYFCASSVTTERAGELFFGEGSRLTVL.

This clonotype was recorded at least ten times. The rearrangement uses TRBV20-1 and TRBJ1-2, with TRBD1 matching over 9 bases. With 6 bases clipped from V and 4 bases from J, the junction kept 9 bases outside the gene matches. The CDR3 has 14 amino acids. CDR1 is DFQATT, CDR2 SNEGSKA, per germline (reference sequence). The CDR3 region is CSAPGGTGIYGYTF. The CDR3 nucleotides read TGCAGTGCCCCAGGAGGGACAGGGATCTATGGCTACACCTTC.

This clonotype was recorded at least ten times. The chain joins TRBV29-1 to TRBJ2-1; 9 bases match TRBD2. Losses at the gene ends were 2 bases for V and 13 bases for J; bases not matched to a gene: 12. The germline V gene has CDR1 SQVTM and CDR2 ANQGSEA. The CDR3 is made up of 14 amino acids. The CDR3 loop is CSVENSPSGTTQFF. The CDR3 coding sequence is TGCAGCGTTGAAAATTCCCCTAGCGGGACGACCCAGTTCTTC.

There are many counts of this clonotype. CDR3 residues: CSASGSGIGQETQYF. In DNA, the CDR3 is TGCAGTGCTAGTGGTAGCGGGATAGGTCAAGAGACCCAGTACTTC. The chain uses TRBV20-1 and TRBJ2-5; 8 bases agree with TRBD2. Germline CDR1 reads DFQATT; CDR2 reads SNEGSKA (reference sequence). The CDR3 covers 15 residues. V was clipped by 3 bases and J by 2 bases; unmatched bases: 8.

This clonotype was counted many times. The V and J genes are TRBV29-1 and TRBJ2-3, with D perhaps TRBD1 or TRBD2 (5 bases each). The CDR3 is made up of 14 amino acids. Germline V gene data show CDR1 as SQVTM and CDR2 as ANQGSEA. The V end lost 8 bases, the J end lost 4 bases, and 19 bases lay between the germline ends. The CDR3 reads CSPRVRGSPDTQYF. CDR3 coding DNA: TGCAGCCCCAGGGTGAGGGGCAGCCCAGATACGCAGTATTTT.

This clonotype was counted many times. The chain carries TRBV10-3 and TRBJ2-7; D is undetermined. V dropped 2 bases and J dropped 1 base, with 6 bases sitting between them. The length of the CDR3 is 13 residues. Germline V gene lookup returns CDR1 ENHRY and CDR2 SYGVKD. This CDR3 is CAISETTSYEQYF. Written as DNA, the CDR3 is TGTGCCATCAGTGAGACTACTTCCTACGAGCAGTACTTC.